This is a list of T cell receptor beta chains from one sample in a study of T cells in Graves' hyperthyroidism and ophthalmopathy. MiXCR, run by TCRdb on the multiplex PCR reads, gives a single entry per CDR3 protein. The sample shows approximately 710,000 distinct CDR3 sequences, 17% of them seen only once. What was sequenced was blood. These TCRs come from a middle-aged man with Graves' hyperthyroidism. Both conserved end residues are part of each CDR3. The D gene is left open where the match is weak. Size tells how often a clone was seen (once, few, many) or the class of an expanded clone, and some rows leave it out.

D	size	V	J	DNA	CDR3
NA	NA	TRBV18	TRBJ2-2	TGTGCCAGCTCACCAGTTAGCGGACTCATGAACACCGGGGAGCTGTTTTTT	CASSPVSGLMNTGELFF
NA	many	TRBV11-2	TRBJ2-7	TGTGCCAGCAGCTTAAATCGGGGGACGAAGCAGTACTTC	CASSLNRGTKQYF
NA	many	TRBV12-3/TRBV12-4	TRBJ2-3	TGTGCCAGCAGTTTCTCGGGAACGCAGTATTTT	CASSFSGTQYF
NA	many	TRBV28	TRBJ1-2	TGTGCCAGCAGTTTAAACAGGGTCGGCTACACCTTC	CASSLNRVGYTF
TRBD1	many	TRBV2	TRBJ2-3	TGTGCCACAAAACAGGGGATCACAGATACGCAGTATTTT	CATKQGITDTQYF
NA	many	TRBV20-1	TRBJ1-5	TGCAGCGCCATGGGGGGGAGCAATCAGCCCCAGCATTTT	CSAMGGSNQPQHF
NA	few	TRBV19	TRBJ2-1	TGTGCCAGTAGTCCACGAGAACCAGAGCAGTTCTTC	CASSPREPEQFF
NA	NA	TRBV18	TRBJ2-7	TGTGCCAGCTCACAGCAGGGGGGAGATAGGGACGAGCAGTACTTC	CASSQQGGDRDEQYF
NA	many	TRBV25-1	TRBJ1-1	TGTGCCAGCGCCCTTTGGGCAGGTTCGTTAAGTAAAGCTTTCTTT	CASALWAGSLSKAFF
NA	many	TRBV11-2	TRBJ2-5	TGTGCCAGCAGCTTTATGGGCAGGGCAGAGACCCAGTACTTC	CASSFMGRAETQYF
NA	many	TRBV7-8	TRBJ1-2	TGTGCCAGCAGCGCCCGCTGGCAGTCCGGGGGCTACACCTTC	CASSARWQSGGYTF
NA	NA	TRBV2	TRBJ1-5	TGTGCCAGCAAGGGTAGCGATCAGCCCCAGCATTTT	CASKGSDQPQHF
TRBD2	few	TRBV27	TRBJ2-1	TGTGCCAGCAGAGAATTCGGGACTAGCGGCCACAATGAGCAGTTCTTC	CASREFGTSGHNEQFF
TRBD2	few	TRBV28	TRBJ2-1	TGTGCCAGCTCATGGGCTAGCGGGAGCCAGACCTCCTACAATGAGCAGTTCTTC	CASSWASGSQTSYNEQFF
NA	NA	TRBV12-3/TRBV12-4	TRBJ1-4	TGTGCCAGCAGCCCGACAGCGGGTCGTGAAAAACTGTTTTTT	CASSPTAGREKLFF
NA	few	TRBV4-3	TRBJ1-1	TGCGCCAGCAGACCAGGACCGACAATGAACACTGAAGCTTTCTTT	CASRPGPTMNTEAFF
NA	NA	TRBV5-1	TRBJ2-1	TGCGCCAGCAGCTTGCGGGCAGACTACAATGATCAGTGCTTC	CASSLRADYNDQCF
TRBD2	NA	TRBV5-8	TRBJ2-7	TGTGCCAGCAGCGTTTTAGGACTAGCCGGTTACGAGCAGTACTTC	CASSVLGLAGYEQYF
TRBD2	NA	TRBV5-1	TRBJ2-2	TGCGCCAGCAGCTTCCTAGCGGGCCCGAACACCGGGGAGCTGTTTTTT	CASSFLAGPNTGELFF
NA	many	TRBV7-9	TRBJ1-1	TGTGCCAGCAGCCCTCAGGTGCACACTGAAGCTTTCTTT	CASSPQVHTEAFF
NA	many	TRBV11-2	TRBJ2-7	TGTGCCAGCAGCTTAGGAGCATCAGGAATCGAGCAGTACTTC	CASSLGASGIEQYF
NA	NA	TRBV28	TRBJ1-5	TGTGCCAGCAGTTTAAGAAAGGGGGGTGGCAATCAGCCCCAGCATTTT	CASSLRKGGGNQPQHF
NA	many	TRBV28	TRBJ1-3	TGTGCCAGCAGTTCCCACAACCTTGGAAACACCATATATTTT	CASSSHNLGNTIYF
TRBD2	many	TRBV11-2	TRBJ2-4	TGTGCCAGCAGCTTGGGACTAGCGGTTGGACTAGCCAAAAACATTCAGTACTTC	CASSLGLAVGLAKNIQYF
NA	many	TRBV12-3/TRBV12-4	TRBJ1-2	TGTGCCAGCAGATTTGAGGGAGCCTATGGCTACACCTTC	CASRFEGAYGYTF
NA	NA	TRBV6-2/TRBV6-3	TRBJ2-2	TGTGCCAGCAGTTACTGGCAGATGAACACCGGGGAGCTGTTTTTT	CASSYWQMNTGELFF
NA	many	TRBV10-3	TRBJ2-7	TGTGCCATCAGTGACCCGGACTACTCCTACGAGCAGTACTTC	CAISDPDYSYEQYF
NA	many	TRBV12-3/TRBV12-4	TRBJ1-1	TGTGCCAGCAGTTTAGGGGCTGGGACTGAAGCTTTCTTT	CASSLGAGTEAFF
TRBD2	NA	TRBV29-1	TRBJ2-7	TGCAGCGTTTTTGGGACTAGCGGGAGAGGCTACGAGCAGTACTTC	CSVFGTSGRGYEQYF
TRBD1	NA	TRBV29-1	TRBJ1-4	TGCAGCGTTGGGGACAGCCCCGGGGGAAAACTGTTTTTT	CSVGDSPGGKLFF
NA	few	TRBV12-3/TRBV12-4	TRBJ1-2	TGTGCCAGCAGTCCCGGGACTAGTCGGGGCTACACCTTC	CASSPGTSRGYTF
NA	few	TRBV20-1	TRBJ2-7	TGCAGTGCTAGAGAGGGAAAGAACCCCTACGAGCAGTACTTC	CSAREGKNPYEQYF
NA	many	TRBV2	TRBJ2-1	TGTGCCAGCAGTGAAGGCCTCCTAAGCTCCTACAATGAGCAGTTCTTC	CASSEGLLSSYNEQFF
TRBD2	NA	TRBV10-3	TRBJ2-7	TGTGCCATCAGGACTAGCGGTGACTACGAGCAGTACTTC	CAIRTSGDYEQYF
TRBD2	NA	TRBV5-1	TRBJ2-1	TGCGCCAGCAGTCTCGGTAGCGGGGTCAGTGAGCAGTTCTTC	CASSLGSGVSEQFF
TRBD2	many	TRBV7-3	TRBJ2-3	TGTGCCAGCAGCATCCGAGCGGGAGGGCAGGGAGATACGCAGTATTTT	CASSIRAGGQGDTQYF
TRBD1	few	TRBV6-1	TRBJ2-1	TGTGCCAGCTGGACAGGGAATTACAATGAGCAGTTCTTC	CASWTGNYNEQFF
NA	many	TRBV24-1	TRBJ2-5	TGTGCCACCAGTGATTCGAGCCGGGCCACCTCAGAGACCCAGTACTTC	CATSDSSRATSETQYF
NA	NA	TRBV7-9	TRBJ2-7	TGTGCCAGCAGCTTCTTCGACTCCCTTATTCAGTACGAGCAGTACTTC	CASSFFDSLIQYEQYF
NA	few	TRBV29-1	TRBJ1-1	TGCAGCGCCGGGACTGGCACTGAAGCTTTCTTT	CSAGTGTEAFF
NA	many	TRBV11-2	TRBJ2-7	TGTGCCAGCAGGGAATCAGGGAGCCCCTACGAGCAGTACTTC	CASRESGSPYEQYF
TRBD2	NA	TRBV4-1	TRBJ2-5	TGCGCCAGCAGCCCCAGCGAACTAGCGGGACCCCAAGAGACCCAGTACTTC	CASSPSELAGPQETQYF